This T cell receptor (beta chain) was profiled in a study of blood T cell repertoires in COVID-19. Study details: Samples of COVID-19 (acute and convalescent) were obtained from the United States, Italy and Spain. Nucleic acid was either cDNA or gDNA, and it came from T cells, B-cell-depleted T cells, or PBMCs.

In the original workflow: Scientists estimated how many nucleated cells there were by amplifying reference gene primers. Clones were sequenced by immunoSEQ multiplex PCR, and TCRdb holds only the in-frame ones, with some missing. Clonal size and the V and J genes are those of that table, whereas D and trimming came from the DNA. The sample contains around 270,000 clones, around 92% of which appear only once. Trimming shortened V by 4 bases and J by 5 bases, and 7 bases separated the two germline ends. The germline CDR1 and CDR2 sequences are SGHRS and YFSETQ. The CDR3 extends over 12 amino acids. A Seattle source enrolled patients during active infection and followed them longitudinally.

This sequence was found in a person aged 18-30 years with COVID-19, enrolled during active disease. The rearrangement uses TRBV5-1 and TRBJ2-1; no clear D. The sample comprised peripheral blood. The CDR3 DNA reads TGCGCCAGCAGCCACGGTAACAATGAGCAGTTCTTC. Its translation: CASSHGNNEQFF.